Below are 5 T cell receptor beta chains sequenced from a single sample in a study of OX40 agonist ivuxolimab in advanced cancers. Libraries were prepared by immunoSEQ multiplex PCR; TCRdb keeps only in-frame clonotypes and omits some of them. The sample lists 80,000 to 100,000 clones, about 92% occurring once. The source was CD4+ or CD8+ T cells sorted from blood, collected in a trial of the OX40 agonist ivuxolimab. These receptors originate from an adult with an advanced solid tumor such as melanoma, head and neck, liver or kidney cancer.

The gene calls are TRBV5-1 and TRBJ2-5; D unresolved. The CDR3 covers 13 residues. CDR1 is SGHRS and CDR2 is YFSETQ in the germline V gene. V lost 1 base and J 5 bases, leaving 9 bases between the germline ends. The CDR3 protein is CASSLTVLETQYF. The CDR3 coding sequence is TGCGCCAGCAGCTTGACAGTGCTGGAGACCCAGTACTTC.

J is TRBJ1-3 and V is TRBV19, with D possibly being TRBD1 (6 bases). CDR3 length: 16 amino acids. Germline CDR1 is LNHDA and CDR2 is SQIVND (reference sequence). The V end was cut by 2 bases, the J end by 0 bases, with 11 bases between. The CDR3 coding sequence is TGTGCCAGTAGTATAAGGGGACAAGACTCTGGAAACACCATATATTTT. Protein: CASSIRGQDSGNTIYF. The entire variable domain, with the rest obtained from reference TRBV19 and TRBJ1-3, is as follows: DGGITQSPKYLFRKEGQNVTLSCEQNLNHDAMYWYRQDPGQGLRLIYYSQIVNDFQKGDIAEGYSVSREKKESFPLTVTSAQKNPTAFYLCASSIRGQDSGNTIYFGEGSWLTVV.

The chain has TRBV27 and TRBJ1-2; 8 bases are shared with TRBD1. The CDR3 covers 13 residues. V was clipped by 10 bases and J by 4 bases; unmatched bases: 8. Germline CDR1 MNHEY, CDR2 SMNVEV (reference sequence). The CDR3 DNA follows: TGTGCCACTGCCGTCGGACAGGGCTATGGCTACACCTTC. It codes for CATAVGQGYGYTF.

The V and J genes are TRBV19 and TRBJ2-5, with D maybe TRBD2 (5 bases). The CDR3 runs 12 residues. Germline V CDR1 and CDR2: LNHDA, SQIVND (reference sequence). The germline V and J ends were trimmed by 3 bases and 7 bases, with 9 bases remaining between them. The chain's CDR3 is CASSMTRGTQYF. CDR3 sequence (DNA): TGTGCCAGTAGTATGACCCGGGGGACCCAGTACTTC.

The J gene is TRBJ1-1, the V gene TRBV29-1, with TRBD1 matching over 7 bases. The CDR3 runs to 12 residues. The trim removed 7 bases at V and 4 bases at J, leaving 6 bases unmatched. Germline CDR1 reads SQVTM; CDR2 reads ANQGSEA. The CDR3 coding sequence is TGCAGCGGACAGGGAGTTGGCACTGAAGCTTTCTTT. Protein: CSGQGVGTEAFF.